This passage covers 4 T cell receptor beta chains from one sample sequenced in a study of T-cell memory formation after mild COVID-19. TCRdb fed the 5' RACE reads into MiXCR, producing one record per CDR3 protein. This sample yields just under 350,000 distinct CDR3 sequences, of which over 10% are seen a single time; about 22% belongs to the top ten. Material for sequencing was PBMCs or a T cell subset sorted from them (not recorded which). The origin of the receptors is a man between 18 and 35 years old who had mild COVID-19 (a few samples of this study predate the infection). Cell type and time point are not known.

The rearrangement uses TRBV29-1 and TRBJ1-2; D gene unclear. V lost 3 bases and J 5 bases, leaving 19 bases between the germline ends. The germline V gene has CDR1 SQVTM and CDR2 ANQGSEA. The CDR3 contains 15 residues. The CDR3 nucleotides are TGCAGCGTTGATGGAGAGAGTACCCCAGGATATGGCTACACCTTC. It encodes CSVDGESTPGYGYTF.

This clonotype was seen a few times. V usage is TRBV7-8 and J usage is TRBJ1-4, with D possibly being TRBD1 (6 bases). The CDR3 contains 13 residues. Per the germline V gene, CDR1 is SGHVS and CDR2 is FQNEAQ. V shed 4 bases and J shed 7 bases, with 10 bases lying between them. The DNA of the CDR3 is TGTGCCAGCAGCTCGAAGGGGGGTGAAAAACTGTTTTTT. It translates to CASSSKGGEKLFF.

The chain combines TRBV7-7 with TRBJ2-7; D is possibly TRBD1 (6 bases). The CDR3 length is 14 residues. Germline loops: CDR1 SSHAT, CDR2 FNYEAQ (reference sequence). V was pared by 5 bases and J by 5 bases, with 16 bases between. The chain's CDR3 is CASSQNTGSNEQYF. The CDR3 nucleotides are TGTGCCAGCAGCCAAAACACAGGGTCCAACGAGCAGTACTTC.

The sample holds a few counts of this clonotype. J is TRBJ2-5 and V is TRBV27; D tentatively reads TRBD1 or TRBD2 (5 bases each). Trimming shortened V by 9 bases and J by 2 bases, and 16 bases separated the two germline ends. Germline V gene data show CDR1 as MNHEY and CDR2 as SMNVEV (reference sequence). The CDR3 is 14 amino acids. The DNA for the CDR3 is TGTGCCAGTGCGAAGGACGGGGCGCAAGAGACCCAGTACTTC. Protein: CASAKDGAQETQYF.